A selection of T cell receptor beta chains follows, all from one sample in a study of cytomegalovirus exposure and HLA in healthy donors. Some clones are missing from TCRdb's copy, which holds only in-frame ones; the method was immunoSEQ multiplex PCR. This table holds about 140,000 clones, 75% found once. The sample was PBMCs. The receptors stem from a man aged 35-49 years in good health and CMV-seronegative. Each CDR3 is given with its conserved first and last residue. D genes are given only for firm matches. Part of the rows lack a size; the others show once, few, many or a class for expanded clones.

j_gene	abundance	d_gene	v_gene	CDR3nt	CDR3aa
TRBJ1-1	few	TRBD1	TRBV15	TGTGCCACCAGCAGAGATGGGACAGCGGTTACTGAAGCTTTCTTT	CATSRDGTAVTEAFF
TRBJ2-5	-	TRBD2	TRBV9	TGTGCCAGCAGCCACGGGGGGGGGTCCGGGACCCAGTACTTC	CASSHGGGSGTQYF
TRBJ1-4	few	-	TRBV7-8	TGTGCCAGCAGCCTGAGCGCAACTAATGAAAAACTGTTTTTT	CASSLSATNEKLFF
TRBJ2-5	-	TRBD2	TRBV5-1	TGCGCCAGCAGCTTAGGACTAGGCCAGCGGGGTAAAGAGACCCAGTACTTC	CASSLGLGQRGKETQYF
TRBJ2-7	-	TRBD1	TRBV7-9	TGTGCCAGCACAGGGGGCTACGAGCAGTACTTC	CASTGGYEQYF
TRBJ1-6	-	-	TRBV18	TGTGCCAGCTCACCGGAGCAGAATTCACCCCTCCACTTT	CASSPEQNSPLHF
TRBJ2-4	-	-	TRBV7-6	TGTGCCAGCAGCTTAGGGGGGCTCAGCATTCAGTACTTC	CASSLGGLSIQYF
TRBJ1-4	-	-	TRBV4-1	TGCGCCAGCAGCCAACTCTCCCTGCGTAATGAAAAACTGTTTTTT	CASSQLSLRNEKLFF
TRBJ2-5	-	TRBD1	TRBV5-1	TGCGCCAGCAGCTTCCCCGTCGGGACAGGGGCTCAGACCCAGTACTTC	CASSFPVGTGAQTQYF
TRBJ2-5	-	TRBD1	TRBV6-1	TGTGCCAGCAGTGTGGACAGGGTCTCGGAGACCCAGTACTTC	CASSVDRVSETQYF
TRBJ1-1	-	-	TRBV7-3	TGTGCCAGCAGCCCGACGGGGGGCAACACTGAAGCTTTCTTT	CASSPTGGNTEAFF
TRBJ2-7	-	-	TRBV18	TGTGCCAGTTCTAGACTGGACAGTAGCTCCTACGAGCAGTACTTC	CASSRLDSSSYEQYF
TRBJ2-1	-	-	TRBV12-5	TGTGCTAGTGAACGTAGCTCCTACAATGAGCAGTTCTTC	CASERSSYNEQFF
TRBJ1-5	-	TRBD1	TRBV16	TGTGCCAGCAGCTCGACAGGGAACAATCAGCCCCAGCATTTT	CASSSTGNNQPQHF
TRBJ2-2	-	TRBD1	TRBV27	TGTGCCAGCAGTTTTCCAGGGGGATCCGGGGAGCTGTTTTTT	CASSFPGGSGELFF
TRBJ1-3	-	-	TRBV19	TGTGCCAGTACTGCAACAGGGTGGTCTGGAAACACCATATATTTT	CASTATGWSGNTIYF
TRBJ2-7	-	TRBD2	TRBV7-9	TGTGCCAGCAGCTCCGCCCCCGGCGGGGGCTACGAGCAGTACTTC	CASSSAPGGGYEQYF
TRBJ1-1	-	-	TRBV10-2	TGCGCCAGCAGTGAGAGACAGCGTGAAGCTTTCTTT	CASSERQREAFF
TRBJ1-1	few	-	TRBV6-6	TGTGCCAGCAGTCTTGGCAGGCTGAACACTGAAGCTTTCTTT	CASSLGRLNTEAFF
TRBJ1-2	-	TRBD1	TRBV28	TGTGCCAGCAAGGGACAGGGAGCTACCTATGGCTACACCTTC	CASKGQGATYGYTF
TRBJ2-7	few	TRBD1	TRBV5-4	TGTGCCAGCAGCTCGGGGACAGGGGGATTCTACGAGCAGTACTTC	CASSSGTGGFYEQYF
TRBJ2-7	-	-	TRBV7-9	TGTGCCAGCAGCCCAGTTCCAGGGGAGCAGTACTTC	CASSPVPGEQYF
TRBJ1-5	few	TRBD1	TRBV7-2	TGTGCCAGCAGCCCCCGGACAGGTCTAGGGCAGCCCCAGCATTTT	CASSPRTGLGQPQHF
TRBJ1-2	-	TRBD1	TRBV7-9	TGTGCCAGCAGCTTAGATGGTGACAGGGCCAACTATGGCTACACCTTC	CASSLDGDRANYGYTF
TRBJ2-1	once	-	TRBV14	TGTGCCAGCAGCCTCCTTGGGCGGGGTAGCAATGAGCAGTTCTTC	CASSLLGRGSNEQFF
TRBJ1-1	-	-	TRBV12-2	TGTGCAAGTCGCTTAGGGTTTAAGAGGGGGACAGGGAGGATTCGCACTGAAGCTTTCTTT	CASRLGFKRGTGRIRTEAFF
TRBJ2-7	few	-	TRBV30	TGTGCCTGGAGTGTTTCGGCAGGCGAGCAGTACTTC	CAWSVSAGEQYF
TRBJ1-1	few	TRBD1	TRBV9	TGTGCCAGCAGCCCCCATTCGTCCTGGGACAGTATCATGAACACTGAAGCTTTCTTT	CASSPHSSWDSIMNTEAFF
TRBJ1-4	few	TRBD1	TRBV6-5	TGTGCCAGCAGTTACTCCGGACAGGCTGGAGAAAAACTGTTTTTT	CASSYSGQAGEKLFF
TRBJ1-4	many	-	TRBV4-1	TGCGCCAGCAGCTGGGGGGTGTCTAATGAAAAACTGTTTTTT	CASSWGVSNEKLFF
TRBJ2-5	-	-	TRBV5-4	TGTGCCAGCAGCTTGGGACAGCCCCAAGAGACCCAGTACTTC	CASSLGQPQETQYF
TRBJ1-2	-	-	TRBV6-5	TGTGCCTACAGCAAGAGGCCAGGGTATGGCTACACCTTC	CAYSKRPGYGYTF
TRBJ2-2	once	-	TRBV6-5	TGTGCCAGCTGTGGCAATTTGGCCGGGGAGCTGTTTTTT	CASCGNLAGELFF
TRBJ2-2	-	TRBD1	TRBV7-2	TGTGCCAGCAGCCGGACAGGGCAGGTCACCGGGGAGCTGTTTTTT	CASSRTGQVTGELFF
TRBJ1-2	-	-	TRBV6-4	TGTGCCAGCAGTGACTCGGCAGGGACTTTGAACTATGGCTACACCTTC	CASSDSAGTLNYGYTF
TRBJ1-2	-	-	TRBV28	TGTGCCAGCAGTTCAAACGGACCCCGTCGGGGTGGCTACACCTTC	CASSSNGPRRGGYTF
TRBJ2-1	-	TRBD1	TRBV5-6	TGTGCCAGCAGCCCGGGACAGAGTTACAATGAGCAGTTCTTC	CASSPGQSYNEQFF
TRBJ2-3	-	TRBD2	TRBV4-1	TGCGCCAGCAGCCAAGCTCTAGCGGGGGACACAGATACGCAGTATTTT	CASSQALAGDTDTQYF
TRBJ1-5	-	-	TRBV7-9	TGTGCCAGCACAACAGCCTATGATCAGCCCCAGCATTTT	CASTTAYDQPQHF
TRBJ1-4	-	TRBD1	TRBV27	TGTGCCAGCAGCCTCCGGGACAGGGGGCTGACTAATGAAAAACTGTTTTTT	CASSLRDRGLTNEKLFF
TRBJ1-1	-	-	TRBV5-1	TGCGCCAGCAGCCTTGACTCTGGCTGGGACACTGAAGCTTTCTTT	CASSLDSGWDTEAFF
TRBJ2-7	-	TRBD1	TRBV4-3	TGCGCCAGCAGCCAAGATCGGGACAGGGCCGGGCAGTACTTC	CASSQDRDRAGQYF
TRBJ2-7	few	-	TRBV7-2	TGTGCCAGCAGCTCGGTCCGTACGGGGGAGCAGTACTTC	CASSSVRTGEQYF
TRBJ2-3	-	TRBD1	TRBV5-1	TGCGCCAGCAGCCCCAGGACAGGGGGTGACGATACGCAGTATTTT	CASSPRTGGDDTQYF
TRBJ1-4	-	TRBD1	TRBV9	TGTGCCAGCAGCGCCAGACAGGGTCTCACTAATGAAAAACTGTTTTTT	CASSARQGLTNEKLFF
TRBJ1-2	-	-	TRBV5-6	TGTGCCAGCAGCTTGGGGTTCGGGAACTATGGCTACACCTTC	CASSLGFGNYGYTF